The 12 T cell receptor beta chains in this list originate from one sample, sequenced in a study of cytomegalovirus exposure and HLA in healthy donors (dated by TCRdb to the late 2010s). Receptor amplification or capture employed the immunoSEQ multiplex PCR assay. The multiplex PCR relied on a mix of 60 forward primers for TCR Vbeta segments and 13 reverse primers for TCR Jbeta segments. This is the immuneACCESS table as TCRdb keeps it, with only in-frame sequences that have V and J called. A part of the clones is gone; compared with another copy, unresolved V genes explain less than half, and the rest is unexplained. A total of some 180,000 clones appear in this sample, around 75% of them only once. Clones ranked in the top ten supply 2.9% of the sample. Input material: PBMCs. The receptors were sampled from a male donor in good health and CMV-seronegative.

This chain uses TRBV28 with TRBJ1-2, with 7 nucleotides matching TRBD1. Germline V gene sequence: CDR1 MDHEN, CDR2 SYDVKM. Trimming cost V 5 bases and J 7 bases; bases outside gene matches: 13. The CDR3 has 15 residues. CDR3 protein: CASSEGETGLVGYTF. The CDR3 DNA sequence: TGTGCCAGCAGTGAGGGAGAGACAGGGCTCGTTGGCTACACCTTC.

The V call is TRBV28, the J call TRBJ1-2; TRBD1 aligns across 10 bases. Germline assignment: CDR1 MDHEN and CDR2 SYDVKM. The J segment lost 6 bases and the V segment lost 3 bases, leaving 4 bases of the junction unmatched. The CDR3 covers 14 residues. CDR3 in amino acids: CASSLGTGVNGYTF. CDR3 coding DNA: TGTGCCAGCAGTTTGGGGACAGGGGTAAATGGCTACACCTTC.

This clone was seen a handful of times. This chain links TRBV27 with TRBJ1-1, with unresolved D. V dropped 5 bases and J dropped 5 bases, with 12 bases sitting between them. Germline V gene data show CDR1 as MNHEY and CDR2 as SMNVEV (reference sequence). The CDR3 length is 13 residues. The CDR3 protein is CASSDGMGTEAFF. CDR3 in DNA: TGTGCCAGCAGTGACGGGATGGGGACTGAAGCTTTCTTT.

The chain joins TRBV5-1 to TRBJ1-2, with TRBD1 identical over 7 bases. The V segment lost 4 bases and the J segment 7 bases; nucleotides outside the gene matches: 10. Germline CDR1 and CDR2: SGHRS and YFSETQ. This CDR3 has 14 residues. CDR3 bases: TGCGCCAGCAGCATGGGACAGCCTGTGCCTGGCTACACCTTC. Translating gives CASSMGQPVPGYTF.

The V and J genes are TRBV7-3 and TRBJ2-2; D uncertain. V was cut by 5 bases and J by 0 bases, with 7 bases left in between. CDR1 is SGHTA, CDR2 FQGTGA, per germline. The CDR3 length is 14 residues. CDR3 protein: CASSPTPNTGELFF. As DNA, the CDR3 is TGTGCCAGCAGCCCGACACCGAACACCGGGGAGCTGTTTTTT.

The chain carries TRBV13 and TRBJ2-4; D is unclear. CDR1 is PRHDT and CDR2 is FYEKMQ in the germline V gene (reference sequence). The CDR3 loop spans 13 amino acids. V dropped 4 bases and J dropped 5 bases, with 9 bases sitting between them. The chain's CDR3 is CASSSRGENIQYF. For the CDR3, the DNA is TGTGCCAGCAGCTCAAGAGGTGAAAACATTCAGTACTTC. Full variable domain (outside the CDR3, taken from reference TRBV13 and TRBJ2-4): AAGVIQSPRHLIKEKRETATLKCYPIPRHDTVYWYQQGPGQDPQFLISFYEKMQSDKGSIPDRFSAQQFSDYHSELNMSSLELGDSALYFCASSSRGENIQYFGAGTRLSVL.

Written as DNA, the CDR3 is TGCGCCAGCAGCCTGGGACAGGGACCATTTTACGAGCAGTACTTC. Its protein product is CASSLGQGPFYEQYF. This rearrangement joins TRBV10-1 to TRBJ2-7; 9 bases are a match to TRBD1. Germline trimming cut 6 bases from V and 4 bases from J; bases unmatched to any gene: 10. In germline, CDR1 is WNHNN, CDR2 SYGVQD (reference sequence). The CDR3 is 15 residues long.

The CDR3 region is CASSRAGDGYTF. The CDR3 bases are TGTGCCAGCAGTAGGGCAGGGGATGGCTACACCTTC. V usage is TRBV6-5 and J usage is TRBJ1-2; tentatively, D is TRBD1 (6 bases). Germline V gene lookup returns CDR1 MNHEY and CDR2 SVGAGI. Trimming removed 5 bases from V and 6 bases from J, with 10 bases in between. This CDR3 is 12 amino acids long.

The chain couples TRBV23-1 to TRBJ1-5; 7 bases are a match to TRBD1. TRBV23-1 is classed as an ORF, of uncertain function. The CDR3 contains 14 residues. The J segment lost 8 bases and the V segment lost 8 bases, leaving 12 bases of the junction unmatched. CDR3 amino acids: CASLGNRGEEPQHF. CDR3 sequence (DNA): TGCGCCAGCCTTGGAAACAGGGGAGAGGAGCCCCAGCATTTT.

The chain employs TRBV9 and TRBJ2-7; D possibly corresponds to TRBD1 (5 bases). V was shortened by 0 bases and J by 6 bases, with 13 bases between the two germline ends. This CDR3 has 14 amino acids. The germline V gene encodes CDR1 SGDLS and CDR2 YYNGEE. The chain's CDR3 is CASSVEGMQSEQYF. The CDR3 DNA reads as TGTGCCAGCAGCGTAGAGGGGATGCAGAGCGAGCAGTACTTC.

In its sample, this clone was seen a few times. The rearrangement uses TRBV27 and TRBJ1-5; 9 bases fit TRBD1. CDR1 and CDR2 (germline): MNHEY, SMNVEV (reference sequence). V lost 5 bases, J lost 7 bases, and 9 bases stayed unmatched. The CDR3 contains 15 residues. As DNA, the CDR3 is TGTGCCAGCAGTAGCCCGGGACAGGGCCTACAGCCCCAGCATTTT. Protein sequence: CASSSPGQGLQPQHF.

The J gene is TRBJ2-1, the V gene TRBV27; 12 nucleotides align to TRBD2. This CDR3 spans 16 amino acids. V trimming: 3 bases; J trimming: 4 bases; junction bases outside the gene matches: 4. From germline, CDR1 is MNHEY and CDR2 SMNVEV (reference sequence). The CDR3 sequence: CASSFYGLAGYNEQFF. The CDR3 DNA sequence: TGTGCCAGCAGTTTCTACGGACTAGCGGGATACAATGAGCAGTTCTTC.